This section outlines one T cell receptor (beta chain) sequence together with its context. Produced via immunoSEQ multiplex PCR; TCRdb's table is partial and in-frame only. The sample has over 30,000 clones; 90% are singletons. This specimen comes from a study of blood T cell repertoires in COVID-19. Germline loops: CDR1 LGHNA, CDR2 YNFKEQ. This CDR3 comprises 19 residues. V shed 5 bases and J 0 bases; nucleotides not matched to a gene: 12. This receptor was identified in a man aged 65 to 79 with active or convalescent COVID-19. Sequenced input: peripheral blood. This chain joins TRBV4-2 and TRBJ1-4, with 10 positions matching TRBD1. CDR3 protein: CASSERRQGASSTNEKLFF. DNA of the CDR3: TGTGCCAGCAGCGAAAGGCGACAGGGGGCATCCTCAACTAATGAAAAACTGTTTTTT.